These 18 T cell receptor beta chains share one sample of origin, sequenced in a study of blood T cells in healthy people across ages. With a J-beta primer mix and a sample-barcoded 5' primer, a second PCR ran about 6 to 11 cycles. Each CDR3 protein is one row after TCRdb ran MiXCR on the 5' RACE reads. Among approximately 1,700,000 distinct CDR3 sequences listed, roughly 43% were seen once. The sequenced sample was blood. The source is a human donor in good health.

The V and J genes are TRBV5-5 and TRBJ2-1; D perhaps matches TRBD1 (6 bases). The V gene's germline CDR1 is SGHKS and CDR2 YYEKEE (reference sequence). V was clipped by 2 bases and J by 10 bases, with 16 bases between them. The CDR3 sequence is 14 residues long. The CDR3 nucleotides are TGTGCCAGCAGCTTTTGGGACACTCCCTACGAGCAGTTCTTC. It codes for CASSFWDTPYEQFF.

This clonotype showed up just a few times. The V and J genes are TRBV28 and TRBJ1-2, with 8 bases lining up with TRBD1. The CDR3 runs 15 residues. Germline V gene sequence: CDR1 MDHEN, CDR2 SYDVKM. The trim removed 5 bases at V and 4 bases at J, leaving 9 bases unmatched. CDR3 in DNA: TGTGCCAGCAGTCCCCCTGGGACAGGTCTCTATGGCTACACCTTC. It is translated as CASSPPGTGLYGYTF.

This clonotype was seen only a few times. J is TRBJ2-7 and V is TRBV6-2 or TRBV6-3; perhaps TRBD1 as D (5 bases). This CDR3 region has 14 residues. With 5 bases removed from V and 2 bases from J, the gap between germline ends came to 13 bases. The V gene's germline CDR1 is MNHEY and CDR2 SVGEGT. In nucleotides, the CDR3 is TGTGCCAGCAGTGGGGCGATAGAGGCCTACGAGCAGTACTTC. Protein product: CASSGAIEAYEQYF.

This chain uses TRBV7-2 with TRBJ1-1; D is unresolved. Per germline, CDR1 SGHTA and CDR2 FQGNSA. Trimming cost V 3 bases and J 1 base, with 12 bases left between them. The CDR3 runs 15 residues. The CDR3 loop is CASSLLSHRNTEAFF. The CDR3 DNA reads TGTGCCAGCAGCTTGCTTTCCCACCGGAACACTGAAGCTTTCTTT.

This chain joins TRBV10-3 and TRBJ2-5; D may match TRBD1 or TRBD2 (5 bases each). The V gene lost 0 bases and the J gene lost 3 bases, with 11 bases spanning the gap. The CDR3 length is 15 residues. Germline CDR1 reads ENHRY; CDR2 reads SYGVKD. The CDR3 spells CAISESGTPKETQYF. DNA of the CDR3: TGTGCCATCAGTGAGTCCGGGACCCCAAAAGAGACCCAGTACTTC.

This clonotype has a single count. The chain combines TRBV7-2 with TRBJ2-5; D is unresolved. This CDR3 comprises 13 residues. Germline CDR1 and CDR2: SGHTA and FQGNSA. The germline V and J ends were trimmed by 2 bases and 5 bases, with 9 bases remaining between them. CDR3 sequence (DNA): TGTGCCAGCAGCTTAACTGTGCCGGAGACCCAGTACTTC. It specifies CASSLTVPETQYF.

This chain joins TRBV27 and TRBJ2-7; D is perhaps TRBD1 or TRBD2 (6 bases each). Germline-derived CDR1 and CDR2 are MNHEY and SMNVEV (reference sequence). V was cut by 1 base and J by 4 bases, with 14 bases left in between. The CDR3 has 15 amino acids. The chain's CDR3 is CASSLFGGGFYEQYF. The DNA of the CDR3 is TGTGCCAGCAGTTTATTCGGGGGCGGCTTTTACGAGCAGTACTTC.

The chain links TRBV28 to TRBJ1-2; the D is unclear. Deletions cut 6 bases from V and 8 bases from J, with 28 bases between. This CDR3 region has 17 residues. Germline CDR1 is MDHEN and CDR2 is SYDVKM. CDR3 in amino acids: CASSPPPTAWTSWGYTF. The CDR3 DNA reads TGTGCCAGCAGCCCCCCTCCAACAGCGTGGACCAGCTGGGGCTACACCTTC.

The V gene is TRBV6-6, the J gene TRBJ2-5; 8 bases are a match to TRBD2. This CDR3 is built from 16 residues. With 6 bases clipped from V and 5 bases from J, the junction kept 14 bases outside the gene matches. The germline V gene has CDR1 MNHNY and CDR2 SVGAGI (reference sequence). The CDR3 protein is CASSYEATSEWETQYF. In DNA form, the CDR3 reads TGTGCCAGCAGCTACGAGGCGACTAGCGAGTGGGAGACCCAGTACTTC.

This clonotype was found a few times. The CDR3 region is CASSLTGVAYNSPLHF. The CDR3 bases are TGTGCCAGCAGTTTAACCGGGGTTGCTTATAATTCACCCCTCCACTTT. V is TRBV28 and J is TRBJ1-6, with D unclear. Germline V gene sequence: CDR1 MDHEN, CDR2 SYDVKM. This CDR3 has 16 residues. V was trimmed by 2 bases and J by 4 bases, leaving 12 bases between them.

The rearrangement joins TRBV2 to TRBJ1-1; D might be TRBD1 (5 bases). Looked up from germline, CDR1 is SNHLY and CDR2 is FYNNEI. Trimming removed 4 bases from V and 5 bases from J, with 14 bases in between. The CDR3 consists of 14 residues. The CDR3 bases are TGTGCCAGCAGTGGCGGCAGGGTGGGGACTGAAGCTTTCTTT. It is translated as CASSGGRVGTEAFF.

The chain is built from TRBV12-3 or TRBV12-4 and TRBJ2-3; 7 bases line up with TRBD1. This CDR3 contains 16 residues. V trimming: 4 bases; J trimming: 2 bases; junction bases outside the gene matches: 9. DNA for the CDR3: TGTGCCAGCAGTTCCCTAGGGACAGCACTCACAGATACGCAGTATTTT. It encodes CASSSLGTALTDTQYF.

This clonotype has just a few counts. Mismatch with germline at one junction end may stem from a read error. The rearrangement joins TRBV4-3 to TRBJ1-5; no clear D. Germline lookup yields CDR1 LGHNA and CDR2 YSLEER. CDR3 size: 13 residues. The CDR3 nucleotides are TGCGCCAGCAACCAAGACATCGATCAGCCCCAGCATTTT. Residues: CASNQDIDQPQHF.

This clonotype was counted only a few times. The rearrangement links TRBV5-1 to TRBJ2-7; no reliable D call. The V gene lost 5 bases and the J gene lost 3 bases, with 15 bases spanning the gap. This CDR3 spans 14 amino acids. Germline assignment: CDR1 SGHRS and CDR2 YFSETQ. In DNA form, the CDR3 reads TGCGCCAGCAGGAAACAGCCCTCCTTCTACGAGCAGTACTTC. It yields the protein CASRKQPSFYEQYF.

The CDR3 nucleotides are TGCAGTGCTACTAGCGGGGGGGCAAATGAGCAGTTCTTC. Translation gives CSATSGGANEQFF. This chain links TRBV20-1 with TRBJ2-1; 12 nucleotides line up with TRBD2. J lost 7 bases, V lost 4 bases, and 2 bases had no gene match. This CDR3 contains 13 residues. In germline, CDR1 is DFQATT, CDR2 SNEGSKA (reference sequence).

Comment on this clonotype: At one of its ends the junction is not consistent with the germline gene, which may arise from a read error. V and J are TRBV3-1 and TRBJ2-5, with a weak D call TRBD1 (6 bases). The J call is in doubt because the DNA end fits TRBJ2-7 better. The germline V gene encodes CDR1 LGHDT and CDR2 YNNKEL (reference sequence). The CDR3 runs 15 residues. In DNA, the CDR3 is TGTGCTAGCAGCCCAAATGTGGGGGCCTCTTACGAGCAGTACTTC. Translated: CASSPNVGASYEQYF.

This clonotype was seen a handful of times. This chain uses TRBV29-1 with TRBJ1-2; D gene unclear. Deletions cut 4 bases from V and 4 bases from J, with 13 bases between. This CDR3 spans 13 amino acids. Germline V gene sequence: CDR1 SQVTM, CDR2 ANQGSEA. The CDR3 DNA follows: TGCAGCGTTGCAGGAGGCCTGACCTATGGCTACACCTTC. Translation: CSVAGGLTYGYTF. The complete variable domain, with remaining parts taken from reference TRBV29-1 and TRBJ1-2, reads SAVISQKPSRDICQRGTSLTIQCQVDSQVTMMFWYRQQPGQSLTLIATANQGSEATYESGFVIDKFPISRPNLTFSTLTVSNMSPEDSSIYLCSVAGGLTYGYTFGSGTRLTVV.

The rearrangement links TRBV10-3 to TRBJ2-6, with D uncertain. CDR1 is ENHRY, CDR2 SYGVKD, per germline. The V and J ends lost 1 base and 0 bases respectively, with 7 bases between them. This CDR3 comprises 16 residues. The CDR3 nucleotides are TGTGCCATCAGTGAGTTAGGCGGCTCTGGGGCCAACGTCCTGACTTTC. Its protein product is CAISELGGSGANVLTF.